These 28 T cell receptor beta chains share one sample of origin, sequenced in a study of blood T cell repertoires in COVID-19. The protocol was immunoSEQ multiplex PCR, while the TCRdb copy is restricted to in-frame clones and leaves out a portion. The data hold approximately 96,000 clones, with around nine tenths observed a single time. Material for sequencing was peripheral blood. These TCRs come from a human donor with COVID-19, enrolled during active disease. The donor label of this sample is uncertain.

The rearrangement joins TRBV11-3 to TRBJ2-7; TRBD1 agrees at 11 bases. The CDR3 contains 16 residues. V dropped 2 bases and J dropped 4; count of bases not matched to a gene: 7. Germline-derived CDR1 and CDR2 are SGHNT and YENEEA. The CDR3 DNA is TGTGCCAGCAGCTTAATTGCCGGGACAGGGGGATACGAGCAGTACTTC. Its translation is CASSLIAGTGGYEQYF.

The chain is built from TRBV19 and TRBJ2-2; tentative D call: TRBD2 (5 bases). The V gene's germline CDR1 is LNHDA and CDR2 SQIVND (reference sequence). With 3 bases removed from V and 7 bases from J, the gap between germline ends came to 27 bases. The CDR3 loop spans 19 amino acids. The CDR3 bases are TGTGCCAGTAGTATCGGGTTGGGTTGGCAGGAGGTTTGGGGCGGGGAGCTGTTTTTT. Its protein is CASSIGLGWQEVWGGELFF.

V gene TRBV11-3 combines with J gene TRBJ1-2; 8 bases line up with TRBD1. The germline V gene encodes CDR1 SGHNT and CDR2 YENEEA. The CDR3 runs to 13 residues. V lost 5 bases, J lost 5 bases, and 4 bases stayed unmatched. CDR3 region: CASSQDRAYGYTF. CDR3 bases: TGTGCCAGCAGCCAGGACAGGGCGTATGGCTACACCTTC.

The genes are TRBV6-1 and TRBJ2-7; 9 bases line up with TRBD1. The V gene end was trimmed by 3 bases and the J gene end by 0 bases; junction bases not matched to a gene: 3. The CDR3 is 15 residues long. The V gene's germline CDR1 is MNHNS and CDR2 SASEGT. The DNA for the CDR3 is TGTGCCAGCAGTGAGACAGGGGGTAGCTCCTACGAGCAGTACTTC. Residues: CASSETGGSSYEQYF.

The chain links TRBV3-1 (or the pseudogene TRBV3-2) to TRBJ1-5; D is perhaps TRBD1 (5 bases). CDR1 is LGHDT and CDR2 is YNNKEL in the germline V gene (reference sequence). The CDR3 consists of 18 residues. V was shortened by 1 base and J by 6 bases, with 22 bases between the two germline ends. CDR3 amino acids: CASSQGLGRGSESQPQHF. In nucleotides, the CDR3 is TGTGCCAGCAGCCAAGGGCTTGGGCGGGGGAGCGAGAGTCAGCCCCAGCATTTT.

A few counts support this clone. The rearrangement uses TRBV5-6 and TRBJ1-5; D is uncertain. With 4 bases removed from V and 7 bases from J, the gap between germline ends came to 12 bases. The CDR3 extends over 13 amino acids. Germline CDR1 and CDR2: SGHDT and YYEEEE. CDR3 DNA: TGTGCCAGCAGCGTAGGCGCGGGGCAGCCCCAGCATTTT. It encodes CASSVGAGQPQHF. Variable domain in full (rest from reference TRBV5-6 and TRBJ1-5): DAGVTQSPTHLIKTRGQQVTLRCSPKSGHDTVSWYQQALGQGPQFIFQYYEEEERQRGNFPDRFSGHQFPNYSSELNVNALLLGDSALYLCASSVGAGQPQHFGDGTRLSIL.

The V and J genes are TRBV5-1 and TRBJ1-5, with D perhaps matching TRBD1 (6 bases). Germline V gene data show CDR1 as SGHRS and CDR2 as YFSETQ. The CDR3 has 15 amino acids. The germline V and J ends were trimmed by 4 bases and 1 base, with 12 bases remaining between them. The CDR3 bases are TGCGCCAGCAGCCCGGACAGCTTGAGCAATCAGCCCCAGCATTTT. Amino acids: CASSPDSLSNQPQHF.

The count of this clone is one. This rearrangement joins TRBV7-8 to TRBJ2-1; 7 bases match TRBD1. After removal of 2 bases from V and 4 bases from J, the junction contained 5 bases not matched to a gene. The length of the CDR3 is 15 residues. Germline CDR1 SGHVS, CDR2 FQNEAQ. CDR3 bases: TGTGCCAGCAGCTTAACTTCGGGACAGTACAATGAGCAGTTCTTC. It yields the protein CASSLTSGQYNEQFF. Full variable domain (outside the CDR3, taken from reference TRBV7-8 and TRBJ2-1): GAGVSQSPRYKVAKRGQDVALRCDPISGHVSLFWYQQALGQGPEFLTYFQNEAQLDKSGLPSDRFFAERPEGSVSTLKIQRTQQEDSAVYLCASSLTSGQYNEQFFGPGTRLTVL.

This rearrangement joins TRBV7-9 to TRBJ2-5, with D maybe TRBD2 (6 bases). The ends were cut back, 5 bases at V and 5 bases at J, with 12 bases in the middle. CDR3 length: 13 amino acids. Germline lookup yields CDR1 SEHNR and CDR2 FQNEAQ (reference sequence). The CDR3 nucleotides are TGTGCCAGCAGCCCGACTAGTCCGGAGACCCAGTACTTC. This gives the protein CASSPTSPETQYF.

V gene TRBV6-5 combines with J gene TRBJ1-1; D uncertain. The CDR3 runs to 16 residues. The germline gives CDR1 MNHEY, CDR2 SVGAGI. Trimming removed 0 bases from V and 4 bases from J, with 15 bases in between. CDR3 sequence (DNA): TGTGCCAGCAGTTACTCGATGCGTGGGAGTCCCACTGAAGCTTTCTTT. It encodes CASSYSMRGSPTEAFF.

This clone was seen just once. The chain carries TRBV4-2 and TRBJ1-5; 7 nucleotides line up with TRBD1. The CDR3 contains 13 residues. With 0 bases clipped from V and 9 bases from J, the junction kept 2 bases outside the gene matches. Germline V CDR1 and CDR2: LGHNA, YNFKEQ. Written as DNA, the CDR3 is TGTGCCAGCAGCCAAGAGGAGGGGGCGCCCCAGCATTTT. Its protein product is CASSQEEGAPQHF.

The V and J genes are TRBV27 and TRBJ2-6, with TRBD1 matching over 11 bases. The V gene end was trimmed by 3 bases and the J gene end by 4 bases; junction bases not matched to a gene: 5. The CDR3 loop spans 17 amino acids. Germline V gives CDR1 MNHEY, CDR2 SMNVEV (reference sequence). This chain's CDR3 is CASSFGTGGSGANVLTF. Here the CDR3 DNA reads TGTGCCAGCAGTTTTGGGACAGGGGGTTCAGGGGCCAACGTCCTGACTTTC.

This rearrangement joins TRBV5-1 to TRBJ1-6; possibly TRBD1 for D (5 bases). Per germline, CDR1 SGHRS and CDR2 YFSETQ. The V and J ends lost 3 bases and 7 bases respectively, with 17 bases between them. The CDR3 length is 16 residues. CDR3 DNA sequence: TGCGCCAGCAGCTGGCAGGGAGGGGAAGTGAATTCACCCCTCCACTTT. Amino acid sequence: CASSWQGGEVNSPLHF.

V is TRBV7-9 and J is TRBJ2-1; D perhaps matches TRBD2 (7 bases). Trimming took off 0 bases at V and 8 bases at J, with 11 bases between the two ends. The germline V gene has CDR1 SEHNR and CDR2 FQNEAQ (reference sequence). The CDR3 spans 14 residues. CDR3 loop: CASSLARGQDEQFF. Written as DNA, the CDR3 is TGTGCCAGCAGCTTAGCGCGGGGGCAGGATGAGCAGTTCTTC.

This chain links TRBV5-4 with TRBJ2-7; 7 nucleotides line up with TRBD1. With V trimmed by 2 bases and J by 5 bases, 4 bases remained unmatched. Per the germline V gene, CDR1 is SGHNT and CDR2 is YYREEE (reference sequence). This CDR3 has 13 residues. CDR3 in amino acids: CASSFNRGDEQYF. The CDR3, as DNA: TGTGCCAGCAGCTTTAACAGGGGCGACGAGCAGTACTTC.

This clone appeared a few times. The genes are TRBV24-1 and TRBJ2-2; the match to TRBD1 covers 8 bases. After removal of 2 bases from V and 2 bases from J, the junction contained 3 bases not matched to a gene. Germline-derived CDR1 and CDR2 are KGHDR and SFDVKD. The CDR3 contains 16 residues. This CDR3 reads CATSDSQGANTGELFF. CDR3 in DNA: TGTGCCACCAGTGATTCCCAGGGGGCAAACACCGGGGAGCTGTTTTTT.

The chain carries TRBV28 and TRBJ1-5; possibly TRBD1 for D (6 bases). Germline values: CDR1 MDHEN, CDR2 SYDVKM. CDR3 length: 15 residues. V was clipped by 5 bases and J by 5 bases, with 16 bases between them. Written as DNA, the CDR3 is TGTGCCAGCAGTCAACAGGGCCGCGTCGATCAGCCCCAGCATTTT. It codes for CASSQQGRVDQPQHF.

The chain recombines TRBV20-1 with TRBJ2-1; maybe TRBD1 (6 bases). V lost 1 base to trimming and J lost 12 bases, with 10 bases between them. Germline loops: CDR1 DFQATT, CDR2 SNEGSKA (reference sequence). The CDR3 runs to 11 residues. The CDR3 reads CSARVIRGQFF. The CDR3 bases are TGCAGTGCTAGAGTGATCAGGGGGCAGTTCTTC.

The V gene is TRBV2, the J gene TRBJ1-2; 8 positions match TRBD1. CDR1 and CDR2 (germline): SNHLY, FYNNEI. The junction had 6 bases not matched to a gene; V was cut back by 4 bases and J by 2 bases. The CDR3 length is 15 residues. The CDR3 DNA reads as TGTGCCAGCAGTGCTTGGACAGGGATAAACTATGGCTACACCTTC. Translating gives CASSAWTGINYGYTF. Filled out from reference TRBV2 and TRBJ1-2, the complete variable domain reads EPEVTQTPSHQVTQMGQEVILRCVPISNHLYFYWYRQILGQKVEFLVSFYNNEISEKSEIFDDQFSVERPDGSNFTLKIRSTKLEDSAMYFCASSAWTGINYGYTFGSGTRLTVV.

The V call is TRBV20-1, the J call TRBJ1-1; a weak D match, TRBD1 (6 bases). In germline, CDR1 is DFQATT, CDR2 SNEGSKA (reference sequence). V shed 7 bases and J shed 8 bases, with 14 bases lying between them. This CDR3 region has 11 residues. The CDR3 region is CSVKGGQEAFF. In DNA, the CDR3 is TGCAGTGTTAAAGGCGGACAGGAAGCTTTCTTT.

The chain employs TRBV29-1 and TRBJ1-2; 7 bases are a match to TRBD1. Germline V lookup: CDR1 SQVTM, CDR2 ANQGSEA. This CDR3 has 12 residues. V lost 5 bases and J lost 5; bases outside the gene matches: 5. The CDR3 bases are TGCAGCGTTCCGGACAGGATATATGGCTACACCTTC. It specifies CSVPDRIYGYTF.

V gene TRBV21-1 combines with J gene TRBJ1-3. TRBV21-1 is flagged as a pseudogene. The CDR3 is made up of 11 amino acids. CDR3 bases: TGTGCCCAGCGATCCGAAAACACCATATATTTT. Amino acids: CAQRSENTIYF.

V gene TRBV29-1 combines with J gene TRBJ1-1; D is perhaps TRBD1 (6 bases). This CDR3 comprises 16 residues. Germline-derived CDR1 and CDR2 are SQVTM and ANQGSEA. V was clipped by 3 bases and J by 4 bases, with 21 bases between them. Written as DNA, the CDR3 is TGCAGCGTTGATAATCTGCAAGGGTCAGGGGTCACTGAAGCTTTCTTT. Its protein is CSVDNLQGSGVTEAFF.

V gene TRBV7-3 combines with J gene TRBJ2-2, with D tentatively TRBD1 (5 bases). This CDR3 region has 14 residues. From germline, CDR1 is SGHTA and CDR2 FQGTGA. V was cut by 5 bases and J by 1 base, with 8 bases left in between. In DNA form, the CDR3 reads TGTGCCAGCAGCATCGGACAGAACACCGGGGAGCTGTTTTTT. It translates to CASSIGQNTGELFF.

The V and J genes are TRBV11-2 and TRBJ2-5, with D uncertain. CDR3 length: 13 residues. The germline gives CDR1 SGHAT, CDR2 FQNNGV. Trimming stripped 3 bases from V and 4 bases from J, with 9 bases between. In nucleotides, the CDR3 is TGTGCCAGCAGCTTCTCCCTGGCAGAGACCCAGTACTTC. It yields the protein CASSFSLAETQYF.

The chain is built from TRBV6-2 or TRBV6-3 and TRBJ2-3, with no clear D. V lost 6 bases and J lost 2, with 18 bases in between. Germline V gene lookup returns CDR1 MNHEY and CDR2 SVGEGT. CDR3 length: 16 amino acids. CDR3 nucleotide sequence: TGTGCCAGCAGCCCTCGGCGGCGGCCCCCCACAGATACGCAGTATTTT. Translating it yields CASSPRRRPPTDTQYF.

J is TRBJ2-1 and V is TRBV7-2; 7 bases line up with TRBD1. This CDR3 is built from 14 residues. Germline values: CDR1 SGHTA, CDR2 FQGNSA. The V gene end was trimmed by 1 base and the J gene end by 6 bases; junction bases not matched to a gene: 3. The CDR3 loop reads CASSLEGTVNEQFF. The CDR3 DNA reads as TGTGCCAGCAGCTTAGAGGGGACAGTCAATGAGCAGTTCTTC. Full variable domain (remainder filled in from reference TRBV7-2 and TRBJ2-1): GAGVSQSPSNKVTEKGKDVELRCDPISGHTALYWYRQSLGQGLEFLIYFQGNSAPDKSGLPSDRFSAERTGGSVSTLTIQRTQQEDSAVYLCASSLEGTVNEQFFGPGTRLTVL.

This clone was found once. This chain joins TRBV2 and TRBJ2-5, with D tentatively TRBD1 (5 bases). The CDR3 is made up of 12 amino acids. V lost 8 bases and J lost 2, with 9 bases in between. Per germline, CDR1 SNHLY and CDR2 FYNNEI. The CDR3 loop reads CASGAPQETQYF. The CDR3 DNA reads TGTGCCAGCGGGGCACCACAAGAGACCCAGTACTTC.